This T cell receptor beta chain was captured by sequencing in a study of tumor-infiltrating lymphocytes in localized non-small cell lung cancer (dated by TCRdb to the early 2020s). Background on the whole study: Several histologies were represented in the cohort, which also included both smokers and never-smokers as well as patients whose samples were collected after neoadjuvant chemotherapy. Each patient provided resected tumor tissue plus uninvolved lung tissue from the same patient, with the uninvolved lung tissue described as non-adjacent to the tumor. TCR sequencing was one of several integrated assays, alongside flow cytometry, multiplex immunofluorescence, RNA-seq, exome sequencing and proteomics, applied to the same patients. In total, the ICON cohort was made up of approximately 150 surgical patients who had localized non-small cell lung cancer and whose tumors were resected. The paired tumor versus uninvolved lung comparison of immunoSEQ T-cell fraction included 55 patients. What the work shows at the level of the full study, not this receptor alone: No difference in TCR-derived T-cell fraction was observed between the flow cytometry-defined immunotypes IM1 (good prognosis) and IM2 (poor prognosis). No association of tumor T-cell fraction from TCR sequencing with recurrence-free survival was found (p = 0.61). Consistent with immunofluorescence CD3 counts, TCRbeta sequencing supported greater T cell infiltration in tumors than in uninvolved lung tissue. Because different assays used different pieces of the same tissue, intratumor heterogeneity could not be separated from technical variation. Assay coverage differed among patients according to how much tissue was available, so only a subset of the cohort had TCR sequencing.

CDR3 length: 15 amino acids, cysteine to phenylalanine. The entry retains the CDR3 DNA only, 45 bases that are in frame from base 1. V was cut back by 5 bases and J by 7 bases, leaving a gap of 17 bases between them. Per the germline V gene, SGHVS is the CDR1 and FNYEAQ is the CDR2. Remarks on this clone: Its antigen is unknown. Base qualities are not provided; no much larger clone lies one nucleotide away.

Enrollment in ICON was initiated in the first half of 2016, and the last patient was enrolled in 2018. A subcohort of some 76 patients provided fresh tumor and matched uninvolved tissue for in-depth immune analyses, with TCR sequencing among those analyses. TCR sequencing was performed on DNA isolated from bulk tissue, without cell sorting. The T-cell fraction in tumor and uninvolved lung tissue was provided by TCR sequencing with the immunoSEQ assay. The authors processed their data as follows. In the survival analysis, patients were divided into a high T-cell fraction group (upper tertile) and a low T-cell fraction group (lower two tertiles), and the two groups were compared using a log-rank test. A signed-rank test was used to test differences in T-cell fraction between paired tumor and uninvolved lung samples. In its TCRdb copy, this immuneACCESS table keeps in-frame sequences only and misses some clones. Where compared with another copy, unresolved V genes explain less than half of these, and the others have no known cause. V and J calls and clone size are copied from that table; D and trimming were computed from the DNA. For this sample the table gives about 16,000 clones, of which about 45% were detected only once. The ten largest clonotypes hold 15% to 20% of the sample.

Sequencing was performed on lung tumor tissue. This TCR was recovered from a human donor with non-small cell lung cancer. Recombination joined TRBV7-6 with TRBJ2-2; a weak D assignment points to TRBD1 (6 bases agree). The CDR3 has the sequence CASSPLQGSGGELFF. Read as DNA, the sequence is TGTGCCAGCAGCCCTCTCCAGGGGAGTGGCGGGGAGCTGTTTTTT.